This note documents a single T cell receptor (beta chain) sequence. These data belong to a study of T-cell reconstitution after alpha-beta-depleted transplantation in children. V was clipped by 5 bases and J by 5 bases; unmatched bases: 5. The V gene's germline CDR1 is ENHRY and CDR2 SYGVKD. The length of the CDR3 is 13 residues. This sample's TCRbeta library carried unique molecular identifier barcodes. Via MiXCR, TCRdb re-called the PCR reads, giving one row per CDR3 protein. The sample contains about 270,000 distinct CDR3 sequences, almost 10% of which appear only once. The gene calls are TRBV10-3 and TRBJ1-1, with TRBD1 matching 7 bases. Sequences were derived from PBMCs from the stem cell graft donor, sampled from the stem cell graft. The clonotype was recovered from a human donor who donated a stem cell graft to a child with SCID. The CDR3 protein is CAISTTGTTEAFF. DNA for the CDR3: TGTGCCATCAGTACGACAGGGACGACTGAAGCTTTCTTT.